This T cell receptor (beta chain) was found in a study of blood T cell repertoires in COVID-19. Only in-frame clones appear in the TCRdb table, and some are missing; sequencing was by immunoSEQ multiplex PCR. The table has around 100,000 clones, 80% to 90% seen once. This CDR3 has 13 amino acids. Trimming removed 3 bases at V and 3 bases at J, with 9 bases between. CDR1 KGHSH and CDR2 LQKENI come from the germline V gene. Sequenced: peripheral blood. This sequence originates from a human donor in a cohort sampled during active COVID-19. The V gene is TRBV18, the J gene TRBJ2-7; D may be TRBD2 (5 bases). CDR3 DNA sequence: TGTGCCAGCTCACCCCTTAGCGACTACGAGCAGTACTTC. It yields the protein CASSPLSDYEQYF.